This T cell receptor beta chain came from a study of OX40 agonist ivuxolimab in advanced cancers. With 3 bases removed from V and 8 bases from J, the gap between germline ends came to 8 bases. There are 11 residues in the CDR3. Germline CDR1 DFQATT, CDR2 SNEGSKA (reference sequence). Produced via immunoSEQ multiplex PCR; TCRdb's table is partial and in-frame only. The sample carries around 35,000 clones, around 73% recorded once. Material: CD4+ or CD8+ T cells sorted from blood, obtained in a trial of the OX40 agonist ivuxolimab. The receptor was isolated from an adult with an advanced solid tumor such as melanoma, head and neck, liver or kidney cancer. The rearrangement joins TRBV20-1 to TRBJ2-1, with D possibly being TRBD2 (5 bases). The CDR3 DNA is TGCAGTGCTAGTGTCGGGGATGAGCAGTTCTTC. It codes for CSASVGDEQFF.